The source of this T cell receptor beta chain is a study of blood T cell repertoires in COVID-19. Overall study context: Acute-phase and convalescent COVID-19 samples originated in the United States, Italy and Spain. In each case, the material was cDNA or gDNA derived from T cells, B-cell-depleted T cells, or PBMCs.

Looked up from germline, CDR1 is LNHDA and CDR2 is SQIVND (reference sequence). CDR3 length: 12 amino acids. V shed 1 base and J shed 7 bases, with 5 bases lying between them. Per the original methods: Reference gene primer amplification gave nucleated cell count estimates. Using immunoSEQ multiplex PCR, the repertoire was profiled, and TCRdb retains in-frame clones only, with some absent. V and J calls and clone size come straight from that table; D and trimming were deduced from the DNA. The sample consists of roughly 250,000 clones, around 85% of them appearing once. In regard to this clone: The same CDR3 can be traced to other DNA sequences in this sample.

Source material: peripheral blood. The sequence was obtained from a woman between 25 and 40 years old with COVID-19, enrolled during active disease. The J gene is TRBJ2-1, the V gene TRBV19; D remains unclear. The CDR3, as DNA: TGTGCCAGTAGTATAGGGGCAAATGAGCAGTTCTTC. Translating gives CASSIGANEQFF.